One and the same sample provided the 20 T cell receptor beta chains below, sequenced in a study of T cell responses to AZD1222 COVID-19 vaccine. Measured with immunoSEQ multiplex PCR; TCRdb has only the in-frame clones, and not every one. The table has about 180,000 clones, 85% to 90% seen once. The sequenced sample was peripheral blood, obtained 28 days after the second AZD1222 dose. The receptors shown here come from an adult who received the AZD1222 COVID-19 vaccine.

This chain connects TRBV10-1 to TRBJ2-5; 8 bases are a match to TRBD2. The CDR3 is made up of 13 amino acids. The junction had 2 bases not matched to a gene; V was cut back by 4 bases and J by 4 bases. Germline lookup yields CDR1 WNHNN and CDR2 SYGVQD (reference sequence). CDR3 nucleotide sequence: TGCGCCAGCAGTGCCGGGGGGGTAGAGACCCAGTACTTC. This translates into CASSAGGVETQYF.

On this clone: This specimen includes other DNA sequences encoding the same CDR3. This sequence joins TRBV4-3 and TRBJ2-5; TRBD2 might be the D (7 bases). The germline CDR1 and CDR2 sequences are LGHNA and YSLEER. The CDR3 runs 15 residues. V was trimmed by 0 bases and J by 1 base, leaving 9 bases between them. The DNA for the CDR3 is TGCGCCAGCAGCCAAGAGAGGGGGGGCCAAGAGACCCAGTACTTC. Amino acids: CASSQERGGQETQYF.

The V gene is TRBV6-4, the J gene TRBJ2-1; TRBD2 matches 10 bases. Germline CDR1 reads MRHNA; CDR2 reads SNTAGT. This CDR3 is built from 15 residues. The V and J ends lost 4 bases and 8 bases, in that order; junction bases with no gene match: 8. CDR3 amino acids: CASSAAGGLVDEQFF. CDR3 bases: TGTGCCAGCAGTGCAGCGGGGGGGCTAGTAGATGAGCAGTTCTTC.

The V call is TRBV6-2 or TRBV6-3, the J call TRBJ2-7, with TRBD2 identical over 8 bases. The germline V gene has CDR1 MNHEY and CDR2 SVGEGT. This CDR3 spans 16 amino acids. V lost 2 bases and J lost 9; bases outside the gene matches: 15. CDR3: CASSYAQGGGHVRQYF. CDR3 in DNA: TGTGCCAGCAGTTACGCCCAGGGCGGGGGGCACGTCAGGCAGTACTTC.

The chain joins TRBV19 to TRBJ1-5; 8 bases agree with TRBD1. The CDR3 has 16 residues. J lost 6 bases, V lost 5 bases, and 12 bases had no gene match. Germline V gives CDR1 LNHDA, CDR2 SQIVND (reference sequence). CDR3 sequence reads: CASSPLEDRGGQPQHF. In DNA, the CDR3 is TGTGCCAGTAGTCCGTTAGAAGACAGGGGCGGTCAGCCCCAGCATTTT.

The chain has TRBV7-9 and TRBJ2-1; a weak D match, TRBD2 (5 bases). With 8 bases removed from V and 0 bases from J, the gap between germline ends came to 5 bases. This CDR3 is built from 12 residues. Germline V CDR1 and CDR2: SEHNR, FQNEAQ (reference sequence). This chain's CDR3 is CASGSSYNEQFF. CDR3 in DNA: TGTGCCAGCGGGAGCTCCTACAATGAGCAGTTCTTC.

V gene TRBV6-5 combines with J gene TRBJ2-1, with D possibly being TRBD1 (6 bases). Trimming shortened V by 2 bases and J by 4 bases, and 12 bases separated the two germline ends. This CDR3 region has 15 residues. Germline V lookup: CDR1 MNHEY, CDR2 SVGAGI. CDR3 bases: TGTGCCAGCAGTTACGCCGGGACACATTACAATGAGCAGTTCTTC. Encoded protein: CASSYAGTHYNEQFF.

The chain joins TRBV5-1 to TRBJ1-1, with 7 bases matching TRBD1. V lost 5 bases to trimming and J lost 2 bases; unmatched junction nucleotides: 6. The CDR3 has 14 amino acids. Germline loops: CDR1 SGHRS, CDR2 YFSETQ. As DNA, the CDR3 is TGCGCCAGCAGGATAGGGGGCGGAAACACTGAAGCTTTCTTT. Translation: CASRIGGGNTEAFF. Supplemented by reference TRBV5-1 and TRBJ1-1, the full variable domain reads KAGVTQTPRYLIKTRGQQVTLSCSPISGHRSVSWYQQTPGQGLQFLFEYFSETQRNKGNFPGRFSGRQFSNSRSEMNVSTLELGDSALYLCASRIGGGNTEAFFGQGTRLTVV.

The gene calls are TRBV29-1 and TRBJ2-2, with 9 bases lining up with TRBD1. Germline CDR1 is SQVTM and CDR2 is ANQGSEA. The CDR3 is 14 amino acids. V lost 5 bases and J lost 6; bases outside the gene matches: 7. For the CDR3, the DNA is TGCAGCGTTTCCGGGACAGGGATCCCCGGGGAGCTGTTTTTT. Translation: CSVSGTGIPGELFF.

The chain has TRBV19 and TRBJ2-1; possibly TRBD1 for D (5 bases). Trimming took 6 bases from V and 5 from J, leaving 11 bases between them. The CDR3 extends over 13 amino acids. Germline CDR1 is LNHDA and CDR2 is SQIVND (reference sequence). This chain's CDR3 is CASRAQGDNEQFF. CDR3 nucleotides: TGTGCCAGTAGGGCTCAAGGGGACAATGAGCAGTTCTTC.

V and J are TRBV12-3 or TRBV12-4 and TRBJ1-1; D is unresolved. V was pared by 7 bases and J by 1 base, with 10 bases between. The CDR3 length is 13 residues. CDR3 residues: CASTLWGNTEAFF. The CDR3 nucleotides are TGTGCCAGCACCCTTTGGGGGAACACTGAAGCTTTCTTT.

J is TRBJ1-5 and V is TRBV4-2; possibly TRBD1 for D (5 bases). CDR3 length: 16 amino acids. Trimming shortened V by 1 base and J by 7 bases, and 17 bases separated the two germline ends. CDR1 is LGHNA, CDR2 YNFKEQ, per germline. CDR3 protein: CASSQATGTSGQPQHF. DNA of the CDR3: TGTGCCAGCAGCCAAGCTACAGGAACCAGCGGACAGCCCCAGCATTTT.

This clone appeared a single time. The chain joins TRBV6-5 to TRBJ2-1; the D gene is possibly TRBD2 (6 bases). V was pared by 10 bases and J by 4 bases, with 20 bases between. Germline CDR1 reads MNHEY; CDR2 reads SVGAGI. The CDR3 sequence is 15 residues long. CDR3 sequence (DNA): TGTGCCACTTCAACGGGGGAGAATATATACAATGAGCAGTTCTTC. Encoded protein: CATSTGENIYNEQFF.

The CDR3 bases are TGTGCCATCACGACGGGACAGGCGGCTTTCTTT. Protein sequence: CAITTGQAAFF. The chain carries TRBV10-3 and TRBJ1-1, with TRBD1 matching over 8 bases. The length of the CDR3 is 11 residues. J gave up 11 bases and V 7 bases, and 6 bases lay outside the gene matches. CDR1 ENHRY and CDR2 SYGVKD come from the germline V gene.

The DNA for the CDR3 is TGTGCCAGCAGCCATGGGACGGCAAACACCGGGGAGCTGTTTTTT. The encoded protein is CASSHGTANTGELFF. This chain links TRBV7-3 with TRBJ2-2; D assignment may be TRBD1 or TRBD2 (5 bases each). The CDR3 extends over 15 amino acids. V was clipped by 5 bases and J by 2 bases, with 12 bases between them. Germline V gives CDR1 SGHTA, CDR2 FQGTGA.

CDR3 nucleotide sequence: TGTGCCAGCAGCGAGGGGCTAGCGGGGGCCTACAATGAGCAGTTCTTC. Its protein is CASSEGLAGAYNEQFF. The chain recombines TRBV7-2 with TRBJ2-1, with 10 bases identical to TRBD2. The CDR3 consists of 16 residues. Germline-derived CDR1 and CDR2 are SGHTA and FQGNSA. V shed 5 bases, J shed 2 bases, and the junction held 6 bases outside the gene matches.

This clone was observed a handful of times. The chain couples TRBV10-1 to TRBJ2-3, with 9 bases fitting TRBD1. The CDR3 sequence is 16 residues long. The J segment lost 1 base and the V segment lost 2 bases, leaving 4 bases of the junction unmatched. The V gene's germline CDR1 is WNHNN and CDR2 SYGVQD (reference sequence). CDR3 region: CASSERRDRGTDTQYF. DNA of the CDR3: TGCGCCAGCAGTGAGAGAAGGGACAGGGGCACAGATACGCAGTATTTT.

This sequence joins TRBV6-5 and TRBJ1-6, with 9 bases that match TRBD1. The CDR3 contains 13 residues. Germline trimming cut 9 bases from V and 6 bases from J; bases unmatched to any gene: 3. Per germline, CDR1 MNHEY and CDR2 SVGAGI. The CDR3 protein is CARPGQGNSPLHF. As DNA, the CDR3 is TGTGCCAGGCCGGGACAGGGTAATTCACCCCTCCACTTT.

The chain is built from TRBV28 and TRBJ1-2; D is ambiguous. The CDR3 runs to 14 residues. Trimming stripped 0 bases from V and 5 bases from J, with 10 bases between. Germline V lookup: CDR1 MDHEN, CDR2 SYDVKM. DNA of the CDR3: TGTGCCAGCAGTTTATGGGGAGAAGAGTATGGCTACACCTTC. Translated: CASSLWGEEYGYTF.

The chain recombines TRBV5-1 with TRBJ1-6; TRBD1 might be the D (5 bases). CDR3 length equals 15 residues. Trimming cost V 4 bases and J 8 bases, with 16 bases left between them. CDR1 and CDR2 from the germline V gene are SGHRS and YFSETQ. The CDR3 DNA follows: TGCGCCAGCAGCCCGGCCCAGGGCGCCCATTCACCCCTCCACTTT. Protein sequence: CASSPAQGAHSPLHF.